A selection of T cell receptor beta chains follows, all from one sample in a study of Ad26.COV2.S vaccination and SARS-CoV-2 variants. The protocol was immunoSEQ multiplex PCR, while the TCRdb copy is restricted to in-frame clones and leaves out a portion. Of hundreds of thousands of clones listed, 89% are singletons. Here the sequenced sample was peripheral blood, taken in a trial of Ad26.COV2.S vaccine versus placebo. These receptors were taken from a person between 18 and 60 years old who received the Ad26.COV2.S COVID-19 vaccine or a placebo. Each CDR3 is given with its conserved first and last residue. The order of the fields is V gene, clone size, D gene, J gene, CDR3 DNA, CDR3 protein. A D gene is named only where the DNA matches it firmly. Where a row states a size, it is once, few, many or the class of an expanded clone; other rows omit it.

>TRBV9|NA|NA|TRBJ2-3
TGTGCCAGCAGCGTTGCTGGAGCAGATACGCAGTATTTT
CASSVAGADTQYF
>TRBV6-5|once|NA|TRBJ2-5
TGTGCCAGCAGCGCCGGGACTACAGGGGGAGAGACCCAGTACTTC
CASSAGTTGGETQYF
>TRBV4-3|once|TRBD2|TRBJ2-1
TGCGCCAGCAGCCCTGATCCGGGACTAGCGGGAGGCGAGCAGTTCTTC
CASSPDPGLAGGEQFF
>TRBV27|once|TRBD1|TRBJ1-4
TGTGCCAGCAGTCTCCGACAGGGTAGTGAAAAACTGTTTTTT
CASSLRQGSEKLFF
>TRBV25-1|NA|NA|TRBJ2-3
TGTGCCAGCAAGCCGGGAGTGGTAGATACGCAGTATTTT
CASKPGVVDTQYF
>TRBV13|NA|TRBD2|TRBJ2-3
TGTGCCAGCAGCCCTAGCGGGAGAGAAGCAGATACGCAGTATTTT
CASSPSGREADTQYF
>TRBV27|NA|NA|TRBJ1-1
TGTGCCAGCAGTTTCTCGGATCCGGGGGAGACTGAAGCTTTCTTT
CASSFSDPGETEAFF
>TRBV5-8|NA|TRBD1|TRBJ2-3
TGTGCCAGCAGGAAAGGTGGGGACAGGGGGCTGAGTGAAGATACGCAGTATTTT
CASRKGGDRGLSEDTQYF
>TRBV18|NA|TRBD1|TRBJ2-5
TGTGCCAGCTGCCGGGACAGGCAAGAGACCCAGTACTTC
CASCRDRQETQYF
>TRBV6-2/TRBV6-3|NA|NA|TRBJ1-2
TGTGCCAGCAGCCTTCGCCCCCTCGACAGGCCCTATGGCTACACCTTC
CASSLRPLDRPYGYTF
>TRBV5-6|NA|TRBD2|TRBJ2-3
TGTGCCAGCAGCTCAGTCCCGGGACTAGCAGATACGCAGTATTTT
CASSSVPGLADTQYF
>TRBV2|once|TRBD1|TRBJ2-2
TGTGCCAGCATGCCCAGGGGGTTAACTACCGGGGAGCTGTTTTTT
CASMPRGLTTGELFF
>TRBV29-1|NA|NA|TRBJ2-7
TGCAGCGTTGAACGGCCGGGAATGCGGGCCGAGCAGTACTTC
CSVERPGMRAEQYF
>TRBV7-3|NA|NA|TRBJ2-1
TGTGCCAGCAGCTCCGGCTGGGGGCCCCTTAATGAGCAGTTCTTC
CASSSGWGPLNEQFF